The 25 T cell receptor beta chains presented below share a single source sample, sequenced in a study of CXCR3-negative and CXCR3-positive naive CD8 T cells. Libraries of TRB cDNA were made by 5' RACE and carried UMIs. TCRdb re-called the 5' RACE reads and gives one entry per CDR3 protein, without DNA. The listing records 40,000 to 45,000 distinct CDR3 sequences. Material for sequencing was memory CD8+ T cells from blood. These receptors were collected from a human donor in good health. Some clones in this sample may be carry-over from other donors' samples.

This chain connects TRBV3-1 to TRBJ1-6; TCRdb selects TRBD1, and the lack of DNA leaves this call unchecked. The CDR3 length is 17 residues. Germline V gene lookup returns CDR1 LGHDT and CDR2 YNNKEL (reference sequence). This chain's CDR3 is CASSRAGRSSYNSPLHF.

The gene calls are TRBV7-9 and TRBJ2-3; TCRdb proposes TRBD2, but this gene call is untestable without DNA. The length of the CDR3 is 16 residues. Germline loops: CDR1 SEHNR, CDR2 FQNEAQ (reference sequence). The CDR3 spells CASSSQTSGRLDTQYF. The full variable domain, its missing parts supplied by reference TRBV7-9 and TRBJ2-3, is DTGVSQNPRHKITKRGQNVTFRCDPISEHNRLYWYRQTLGQGPEFLTYFQNEAQLEKSRLLSDRFSAERPKGSFSTLEIQRTEQGDSAMYLCASSSQTSGRLDTQYFGPGTRLTVL.

This rearrangement joins TRBV9 to TRBJ2-3; the TCRdb D gene call, TRBD1, has no DNA to confirm it. Germline CDR1 is SGDLS and CDR2 is YYNGEE. The CDR3 runs 15 residues. CDR3 sequence: CASSPRGGVTDTQYF.

V usage is TRBV21-1 and J usage is TRBJ1-1. TRBV21-1 corresponds to a pseudogene. The CDR3 has 12 residues. The CDR3 sequence is CASTARGTQAFF.

J is TRBJ2-3 and V is TRBV5-1; TCRdb outputs TRBD1, but without DNA this stays unchecked. Germline V gene data show CDR1 as SGHRS and CDR2 as YFSETQ. The CDR3 spans 15 residues. The CDR3 is CASSTRATRGDTQYF.

The chain joins TRBV11-3 to TRBJ2-4; TCRdb picks TRBD2, but there is no DNA to check that call. Germline CDR1 SGHNT, CDR2 YENEEA. The CDR3 totals 15 residues. This CDR3 is CASSYFSGEQNIQYF.

The chain employs TRBV25-1 and TRBJ2-7. The CDR3 contains 15 residues. Germline CDR1 reads MGHDK; CDR2 reads SYGVNS. CDR3 residues: CACSEGLPPYYEQYF.

The rearrangement uses TRBV7-8 and TRBJ2-7; lacking DNA, the TRBD1 call made by TCRdb goes unchecked. CDR3 length: 14 amino acids. Looked up from germline, CDR1 is SGHVS and CDR2 is FQNEAQ. The CDR3: CASSLNLGGYEQYF.

The CDR3 here is CASSWDRSEQYF. The chain employs TRBV5-6 and TRBJ2-7. Germline V lookup: CDR1 SGHDT, CDR2 YYEEEE. The CDR3 length is 12 residues. The variable domain in full, with the rest retrieved from reference TRBV5-6 and TRBJ2-7, is DAGVTQSPTHLIKTRGQQVTLRCSPKSGHDTVSWYQQALGQGPQFIFQYYEEEERQRGNFPDRFSGHQFPNYSSELNVNALLLGDSALYLCASSWDRSEQYFGPGTRLTVT.

CDR3 in amino acids: CASSQGLAESSYNEQFF. This sequence joins TRBV4-1 and TRBJ2-1; without DNA, the TCRdb call of TRBD2 cannot be checked. CDR3 length equals 17 residues. CDR1 and CDR2 from the germline V gene are MGHRA and YSYEKL.

CDR3: CASSSPHSGEAYNEQFF. The chain joins TRBV28 to TRBJ2-1; TCRdb returns TRBD1, unconfirmable since there is no DNA. CDR3 length: 17 residues. Per germline, CDR1 MDHEN and CDR2 SYDVKM.

This sequence joins TRBV29-1 and TRBJ2-5; lacking DNA, the TRBD1 call made by TCRdb goes unchecked. The CDR3 consists of 16 residues. CDR1 is SQVTM, CDR2 ANQGSEA, per germline. The CDR3 loop is CSVEPPRSGTRETQYF.

V usage is TRBV4-1 and J usage is TRBJ1-1. This CDR3 is built from 16 residues. Germline V gene sequence: CDR1 MGHRA, CDR2 YSYEKL. The chain's CDR3 is CASSQDTVGSWTEAFF.

The chain employs TRBV5-5 and TRBJ1-1; TCRdb picks TRBD1, but there is no DNA to check that call. Germline lookup yields CDR1 SGHKS and CDR2 YYEKEE (reference sequence). The CDR3 extends over 15 amino acids. CDR3 sequence reads: CASSPRTGSGPEAFF.

The chain is built from TRBV7-2 and TRBJ2-1; TCRdb calls TRBD1, which cannot be checked without DNA. The CDR3 has 13 residues. Germline-derived CDR1 and CDR2 are SGHTA and FQGNSA. Here the CDR3 reads CASSGTVLNEQFF.

CDR3 amino acids: CASSNYYEQYF. This chain uses TRBV12-3 or TRBV12-4 with TRBJ2-7. The CDR3 loop spans 11 amino acids.

The chain uses TRBV14 and TRBJ1-1; there is no DNA to check the TCRdb D call of TRBD1. There are 15 residues in the CDR3. CDR1 is SGHDN and CDR2 is FVKESK in the germline V gene. The CDR3 loop is CASSQPRTGTAEAFF.

The chain is built from TRBV7-9 and TRBJ2-3; lacking DNA, the TRBD1 call made by TCRdb goes unchecked. This CDR3 comprises 14 residues. The germline V gene has CDR1 SEHNR and CDR2 FQNEAQ (reference sequence). The CDR3 spells CASSSLQGPDTQYF.

The chain uses TRBV28 and TRBJ2-7; the TCRdb call, TRBD1, lacks DNA for checking. Germline lookup yields CDR1 MDHEN and CDR2 SYDVKM. The length of the CDR3 is 15 residues. The CDR3 reads CASSFRGPSSYEQYF.

The CDR3 region is CASTDRDYRSPLHF. The chain couples TRBV28 to TRBJ1-6; the TRBD1 assignment by TCRdb is unverifiable without DNA. The germline V gene encodes CDR1 MDHEN and CDR2 SYDVKM. This CDR3 has 14 residues.

CDR3: CASSYSTLAGVPDTQYF. The V and J genes are TRBV6-2 or TRBV6-3 and TRBJ2-3; TCRdb selects TRBD2, and the lack of DNA leaves this call unchecked. Per the germline V gene, CDR1 is MNHEY and CDR2 is SVGEGT. The CDR3 is 17 residues long.

This rearrangement joins TRBV7-8 to TRBJ2-6; TCRdb reports TRBD1, a call that lacks DNA to check it against. The length of the CDR3 is 17 residues. Germline V CDR1 and CDR2: SGHVS, FQNEAQ. The CDR3 sequence is CASSLSRDRAGANVLTF.

The CDR3 is CASSFVGHTDTQYF. V gene TRBV7-6 combines with J gene TRBJ2-3; the D call of TRBD2 rests on TCRdb alone, since no DNA is present to check it. The germline V gene encodes CDR1 SGHVS and CDR2 FNYEAQ. The CDR3 is 14 amino acids.

This clonotype is medium-sized by frequency. V gene TRBV21-1 combines with J gene TRBJ2-5; the D call from TCRdb, TRBD1, cannot be confirmed without DNA. TRBV21-1 is flagged as a pseudogene. This CDR3 spans 16 amino acids. The CDR3 here is CASRIRDRGPGETQYF.

The chain employs TRBV29-1 and TRBJ1-1; there is no DNA to check the TCRdb D call of TRBD1. This CDR3 has 12 residues. CDR1 is SQVTM and CDR2 is ANQGSEA in the germline V gene. The CDR3: CSVLQGDTEAFF.